The entry that follows covers one T cell receptor (beta chain) sequence. This sample was taken from a study of response to subunit inactivated influenza vaccine. TCRdb re-analysed the RT-PCR reads in MiXCR, keeping a single row per CDR3 protein. The table records 650,000 to 800,000 distinct CDR3 sequences, about 18% of them present only once. The CDR3 sequence is 14 residues long. Germline V lookup: CDR1 DFQATT, CDR2 SNEGSKA (reference sequence). V lost 3 bases, J lost 1 base, and 11 bases lay in between. The TCR originated in a man aged 50 to 60 who received an inactivated influenza vaccine. V is TRBV20-1 and J is TRBJ2-3, with a possible D match to TRBD2 (6 bases). The sample in question was PBMCs from blood, obtained more than 4 days after vaccination. The CDR3 nucleotides are TGCAGTGCTAGTAGCGGTTCTCGCACAGATACGCAGTATTTT. As protein: CSASSGSRTDTQYF.